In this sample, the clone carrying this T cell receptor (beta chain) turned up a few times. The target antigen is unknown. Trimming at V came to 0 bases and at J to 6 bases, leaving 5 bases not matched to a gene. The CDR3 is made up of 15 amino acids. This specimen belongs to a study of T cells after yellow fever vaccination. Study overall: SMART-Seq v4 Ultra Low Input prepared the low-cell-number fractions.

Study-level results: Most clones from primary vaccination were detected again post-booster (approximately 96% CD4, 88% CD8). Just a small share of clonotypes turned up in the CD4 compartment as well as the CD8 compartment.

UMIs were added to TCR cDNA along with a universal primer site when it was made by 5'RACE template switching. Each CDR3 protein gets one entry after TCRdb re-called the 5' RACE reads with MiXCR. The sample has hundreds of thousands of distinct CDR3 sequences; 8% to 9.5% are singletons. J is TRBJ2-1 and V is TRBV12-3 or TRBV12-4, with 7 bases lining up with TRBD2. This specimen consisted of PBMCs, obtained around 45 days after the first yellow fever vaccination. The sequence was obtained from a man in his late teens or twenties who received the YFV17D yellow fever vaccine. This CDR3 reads CASSLARGRLNEQFF. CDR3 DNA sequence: TGTGCCAGCAGTTTAGCGCGGGGGAGGCTCAATGAGCAGTTCTTC.